This is a list of T cell receptor beta chains from one sample in a study of blood T cells in healthy people across ages. TCRdb fed the 5' RACE reads into MiXCR, producing one record per CDR3 protein. Of fewer than 1 million distinct CDR3 sequences listed, approximately 44% are singletons. Input material: blood. Every receptor here comes from a man between 60 and 70 years old in good health. CDR3s include the opening cysteine and the closing phenylalanine or tryptophan. Each record gives: V gene, clone size, CDR3 protein. Some rows have no size entry. The others give once, few or many, or a class for an expanded clone.

v_call: TRBV6-5
clone_size: few
cdr3_aa: CASSYSITAQRNTEAFF

v_call: TRBV7-2
clone_size: many
cdr3_aa: CASRLAGGAGYNEQFF

v_call: TRBV6-5
clone_size: .
cdr3_aa: CASTSGWGGVGTEAFF

v_call: TRBV20-1
clone_size: .
cdr3_aa: CSAPLPGGYNEQFF

v_call: TRBV28
clone_size: .
cdr3_aa: CASSLSSGVVYEQYF

v_call: TRBV29-1
clone_size: .
cdr3_aa: CSVEEAADIQYF

v_call: TRBV5-1
clone_size: .
cdr3_aa: CASSGLGQGAQYF

v_call: TRBV28
clone_size: few
cdr3_aa: CASGRPNEKLFF

v_call: TRBV18
clone_size: few
cdr3_aa: CASSPPGTGDYGYTF

v_call: TRBV29-1
clone_size: .
cdr3_aa: CSVSSGYSNQPQHF

v_call: TRBV18
clone_size: .
cdr3_aa: CASSLTGDVNTEAFF

v_call: TRBV15
clone_size: few
cdr3_aa: CATRPGWETQYF